Below, 29 T cell receptor beta chains from the same sample are listed, as sequenced in a study of blood T cell repertoires in COVID-19. Repertoires were generated with immunoSEQ multiplex PCR, while TCRdb's copy carries only in-frame clones and drops some. Of 100,000 to 150,000 clones listed, approximately 88% were seen once; the top ten hold under 15%. The sample consisted of peripheral blood. The source is a woman aged 30 to 39 who had recovered from COVID-19.

This clone was detected once. This sequence joins TRBV11-2 and TRBJ2-5; D is ambiguous. This CDR3 is 14 amino acids long. V lost 0 bases and J lost 3, with 8 bases in between. The germline gives CDR1 SGHAT, CDR2 FQNNGV. The CDR3 sequence: CASSLDLSEETQYF. CDR3 DNA sequence: TGTGCCAGCAGCTTAGATTTGTCAGAAGAGACCCAGTACTTC. The complete variable domain, with remaining parts taken from reference TRBV11-2 and TRBJ2-5, reads EAGVAQSPRYKIIEKRQSVAFWCNPISGHATLYWYQQILGQGPKLLIQFQNNGVVDDSQLPKDRFSAERLKGVDSTLKIQPAKLEDSAVYLCASSLDLSEETQYFGPGTRLLVL.

This clone was counted once. The chain uses TRBV3-1 (or the pseudogene TRBV3-2) and TRBJ1-2, with 9 bases fitting TRBD1. CDR3 size: 16 residues. V was clipped by 0 bases and J by 4 bases; unmatched bases: 6. Germline CDR1 reads LGHDT; CDR2 reads YNNKEL (reference sequence). CDR3 DNA sequence: TGTGCCAGCAGCCAAGATCGAGGGACAGGGACCTATGGCTACACCTTC. It yields the protein CASSQDRGTGTYGYTF.

This sequence joins TRBV12-3 or TRBV12-4 and TRBJ1-1; D may be TRBD1 (6 bases). The V gene lost 4 bases and the J gene lost 8 bases, with 11 bases spanning the gap. CDR3 length equals 12 residues. The CDR3 DNA sequence: TGTGCCAGCAGTTGGGGGGGCAGCGAAGCTTTCTTT. It is translated as CASSWGGSEAFF.

The V and J genes are TRBV6-5 and TRBJ2-7; unclear D gene. The CDR3 covers 15 residues. V was pared by 0 bases and J by 2 bases, with 11 bases between. Germline CDR1 MNHEY, CDR2 SVGAGI. CDR3 bases: TGTGCCAGCAGTTACTCGAGTGCCGATACCTACGAGCAGTACTTC. Amino acid sequence: CASSYSSADTYEQYF.

The chain has TRBV13 and TRBJ2-1; 10 positions agree with TRBD1. The CDR3 has 14 residues. Germline V gene sequence: CDR1 PRHDT, CDR2 FYEKMQ (reference sequence). V was pared by 0 bases and J by 9 bases, with 2 bases of the junction left unmatched. The DNA of the CDR3 is TGTGCCAGCAGCTTAGGGACAGGGGGCGGTGAGCAGTTCTTC. Translated: CASSLGTGGGEQFF.

V gene TRBV28 combines with J gene TRBJ1-1, with TRBD1 matching over 8 bases. The CDR3 contains 15 residues. From germline, CDR1 is MDHEN and CDR2 SYDVKM. V lost 3 bases and J lost 7; bases outside the gene matches: 10. The CDR3 nucleotides are TGTGCCAGCAGTTTCTCAGGGGGCAGGGGAAGTGAAGCTTTCTTT. Translating gives CASSFSGGRGSEAFF.

The chain links TRBV5-1 to TRBJ1-4; TRBD1 matches 9 bases. Germline values: CDR1 SGHRS, CDR2 YFSETQ. The CDR3 is 15 amino acids. The J segment lost 5 bases and the V segment lost 4 bases, leaving 6 bases of the junction unmatched. DNA for the CDR3: TGCGCCAGCAGCGGAACAGGGGGCTCGAATGAAAAACTGTTTTTT. It translates to CASSGTGGSNEKLFF.

The V and J genes are TRBV6-1 and TRBJ2-1; the D is unclear. V gave up 1 base and J gave up 4 bases, with 11 bases separating them. The germline V gene has CDR1 MNHNS and CDR2 SASEGT. The CDR3 runs 15 residues. The CDR3 DNA reads as TGTGCCAGCAGTGAAGGGGCCGCTGATTACAATGAGCAGTTCTTC. Translation gives CASSEGAADYNEQFF.

V and J are TRBV7-8 and TRBJ2-1; 7 bases fit TRBD2. In germline, CDR1 is SGHVS, CDR2 FQNEAQ. The CDR3 length is 15 residues. V shed 8 bases and J 0 bases; nucleotides not matched to a gene: 7. The CDR3 region has the DNA TGTGCCAGCCTCGGGGGGTATCGCTCCTACAATGAGCAGTTCTTC. Translated, it gives CASLGGYRSYNEQFF.

The V and J genes are TRBV30 and TRBJ2-6; 9 bases map to TRBD1. Germline lookup yields CDR1 GTSNPN and CDR2 SVGIG (reference sequence). V shed 0 bases, J shed 0 bases, and the junction held 9 bases outside the gene matches. The CDR3 is 19 residues long. The chain's CDR3 is CAWSVFLGTGYSGANVLTF. The CDR3 DNA sequence: TGTGCCTGGAGTGTTTTTTTGGGGACAGGGTACTCTGGGGCCAACGTCCTGACTTTC.

The V call is TRBV5-1, the J call TRBJ2-3; D might be TRBD2 (6 bases). Per the germline V gene, CDR1 is SGHRS and CDR2 is YFSETQ. This CDR3 contains 15 residues. Trimming took 4 bases from V and 1 from J, leaving 13 bases between them. The CDR3 sequence is CASSGGREGTDTQYF. CDR3 DNA sequence: TGCGCCAGCAGCGGAGGGCGAGAGGGCACAGATACGCAGTATTTT.

The gene calls are TRBV11-2 and TRBJ2-5, with 8 nucleotides matching TRBD2. Germline V lookup: CDR1 SGHAT, CDR2 FQNNGV. The V segment lost 0 bases and the J segment 5 bases; nucleotides outside the gene matches: 11. The CDR3 length is 17 residues. The CDR3: CASSLEASGSAVETQYF. For the CDR3, the DNA is TGTGCCAGCAGCTTAGAAGCTAGCGGGTCCGCGGTGGAGACCCAGTACTTC.

A single count supports this clone. The chain has TRBV7-9 and TRBJ1-1; possible D gene TRBD1, 6 bases. Per the germline V gene, CDR1 is SEHNR and CDR2 is FQNEAQ (reference sequence). Trimming took off 4 bases at V and 4 bases at J, with 16 bases between the two ends. The CDR3 consists of 15 residues. The CDR3 DNA reads as TGTGCCAGCAGCTACCGGGGGGCGCGAGGCACTGAAGCTTTCTTT. Translation gives CASSYRGARGTEAFF.

As DNA, the CDR3 is TGTGCCAGCAGCCCCGCGAGGGGCACAGATACGCAGTATTTT. Its protein product is CASSPARGTDTQYF. The chain is built from TRBV3-1 (or the pseudogene TRBV3-2) and TRBJ2-3, with a tentative D call TRBD2 (5 bases). CDR3 length equals 14 residues. Germline V gene sequence: CDR1 LGHDT, CDR2 YNNKEL (reference sequence). V dropped 4 bases and J dropped 1 base, with 9 bases sitting between them.

CDR3 protein: CASSFDRGLGHF. CDR3 nucleotide sequence: TGTGCCAGCAGCTTCGACAGGGGGCTCGGGCATTTT. This sequence joins TRBV7-9 and TRBJ1-5; 10 bases are a match to TRBD1. CDR3 length equals 12 residues. After removal of 3 bases from V and 15 bases from J, the junction contained 5 bases not matched to a gene. Germline assignment: CDR1 SEHNR and CDR2 FQNEAQ (reference sequence).

CDR3 region: CATSRDTFLQKNTEAFF. The CDR3 DNA reads as TGTGCCACCAGCAGAGATACGTTTCTACAGAAGAACACTGAAGCTTTCTTT. The V and J genes are TRBV15 and TRBJ1-1; D uncertain. V lost 0 bases, J lost 1 base, and 15 bases lay in between. The V gene's germline CDR1 is LNHNV and CDR2 YYDKDF (reference sequence). This CDR3 has 17 residues.

In its sample, this clone was seen once. The chain uses TRBV29-1 and TRBJ2-3; D may be TRBD2 (6 bases). Germline V gene sequence: CDR1 SQVTM, CDR2 ANQGSEA. V lost 7 bases and J 4 bases, leaving 15 bases between the germline ends. This CDR3 has 13 amino acids. The DNA for the CDR3 is TGCAGCGCCAGGACTATTGGCTCAGATACGCAGTATTTT. It specifies CSARTIGSDTQYF.

This chain connects TRBV11-2 to TRBJ2-7; D possibly corresponds to TRBD2 (5 bases). This CDR3 comprises 14 residues. V was clipped by 2 bases and J by 1 base, with 9 bases between them. Germline V gives CDR1 SGHAT, CDR2 FQNNGV. The CDR3 sequence is CASSLLWESYEQYF. Written as DNA, the CDR3 is TGTGCCAGCAGCTTACTGTGGGAGTCCTACGAGCAGTACTTC.

The chain couples TRBV2 to TRBJ2-7; TRBD2 is a possible D gene (5 bases). The CDR3 consists of 13 residues. Germline lookup yields CDR1 SNHLY and CDR2 FYNNEI. The germline V and J ends were trimmed by 4 bases and 2 bases, with 9 bases remaining between them. CDR3 nucleotides: TGTGCCAGCAGTGCGGAGCGGACCTACGAGCAGTACTTC. Protein: CASSAERTYEQYF.

The chain couples TRBV2 to TRBJ2-1, with 14 bases identical to TRBD2. The V segment lost 8 bases and the J segment 8 bases; nucleotides outside the gene matches: 11. From germline, CDR1 is SNHLY and CDR2 FYNNEI. The CDR3 length is 16 residues. CDR3: CASLRRLAGGGYEQFF. DNA for the CDR3: TGTGCCAGCTTGCGTAGACTAGCGGGAGGGGGCTATGAGCAGTTCTTC.

The chain combines TRBV4-1 with TRBJ2-5; D call uncertain. Germline CDR1 reads MGHRA; CDR2 reads YSYEKL. The CDR3 sequence is 16 residues long. Trimming stripped 0 bases from V and 2 bases from J, with 13 bases between. The CDR3 is CASSQEMVAAQETQYF. The CDR3 region has the DNA TGCGCCAGCAGCCAAGAAATGGTGGCGGCGCAAGAGACCCAGTACTTC.

J is TRBJ2-3 and V is TRBV2, with TRBD2 matching over 9 bases. The J segment lost 4 bases and the V segment lost 3 bases, leaving 5 bases of the junction unmatched. CDR3 length: 15 amino acids. Germline V gives CDR1 SNHLY, CDR2 FYNNEI. For the CDR3, the DNA is TGTGCCAGCAGTGATGAGCGGGAGGCGCCAGATACGCAGTATTTT. Translating it yields CASSDEREAPDTQYF.

The rearrangement joins TRBV5-4 to TRBJ2-5; possible D gene TRBD1, 6 bases. V lost 4 bases and J 1 base, leaving 8 bases between the germline ends. The CDR3 has 13 amino acids. The germline V gene encodes CDR1 SGHNT and CDR2 YYREEE (reference sequence). The CDR3 reads CASSRTAQETQYF. CDR3 DNA: TGTGCCAGCAGCAGGACAGCCCAAGAGACCCAGTACTTC.

This clone has just a few counts. CDR3 nucleotides: TGTGCCAGCAGTCTCATAAGGGGCAGAGGCTACACCTTC. Its protein product is CASSLIRGRGYTF. The V gene is TRBV6-5, the J gene TRBJ1-2; D perhaps matches TRBD1 (5 bases). Germline V CDR1 and CDR2: MNHEY, SVGAGI. This CDR3 region has 13 residues. V was clipped by 5 bases and J by 8 bases, with 15 bases between them.

The chain combines TRBV6-5 with TRBJ1-1; D is undetermined. This CDR3 comprises 12 residues. The V gene lost 4 bases and the J gene lost 3 bases, with 6 bases spanning the gap. Germline V gives CDR1 MNHEY, CDR2 SVGAGI. CDR3 in DNA: TGTGCCAGCAGTTTCCCGGACACTGAAGCTTTCTTT. Translated, it gives CASSFPDTEAFF.

The V gene is TRBV10-3, the J gene TRBJ2-1, with TRBD2 matching over 11 bases. J was trimmed by 7 bases and V by 3 bases; bases with no gene match: 2. There are 14 residues in the CDR3. CDR1 and CDR2 (germline): ENHRY, SYGVKD. The CDR3 coding sequence is TGTGCCATCAGTGAAACTAGCGGGAGTAATGAGCAGTTCTTC. As protein: CAISETSGSNEQFF.

The chain combines TRBV27 with TRBJ1-1, with D maybe TRBD1 (6 bases). V was shortened by 6 bases and J by 0 bases, with 11 bases between the two germline ends. Germline V gives CDR1 MNHEY, CDR2 SMNVEV (reference sequence). CDR3 length equals 14 residues. The CDR3 region has the DNA TGTGCCAGCAGCATCAACAGGGTGAACACTGAAGCTTTCTTT. Protein sequence: CASSINRVNTEAFF.

This chain uses TRBV10-2 with TRBJ1-5; D is possibly TRBD1 (5 bases). The CDR3 extends over 14 amino acids. Germline loops: CDR1 WSHSY, CDR2 SAAADI. V was pared by 3 bases and J by 4 bases, with 10 bases between. CDR3: CASSESGENQPQHF. The CDR3 nucleotides read TGCGCCAGCAGTGAATCGGGGGAAAATCAGCCCCAGCATTTT.

For this clone: At one boundary the junction diverges from the germline segment, which might be a read error. V and J are TRBV18 and TRBJ2-7; the match to TRBD1 covers 7 bases. CDR1 and CDR2 (germline): KGHSH, LQKENI. CDR3 length: 18 residues. The CDR3 sequence is CASSAPINRGKGAYEQYF. The CDR3, as DNA: TGTGCCAGCTCAGCACCGATCAACAGGGGAAAAGGAGCCTACGAGCAGTACTTC.